This entry lists 19 T cell receptor beta chains sequenced from one sample in a study of beta chain features in type 1 diabetes. Whole-study results and caveats: A moderate, significant TCRB CDR3 shortening appeared in type 1 diabetes across four CD4+ subsets.

These receptors' targets are unknown. Expressed TCRB transcripts were sequenced, since all the RNA that had been isolated was reverse transcribed. Profiling relied on immunoSEQ multiplex PCR, and the TCRdb table lists in-frame clones only, not all of them. The sample consists of almost 350,000 clones, around 9.7% of them appearing once. Sequences were obtained from central memory CD4+ T cells from blood. The origin of the receptors is a young man with type 1 diabetes.

The V gene is TRBV15, the J gene TRBJ1-6; TRBD1 is a possible D gene (6 bases). The CDR3 length is 15 residues. CDR1 is LNHNV, CDR2 YYDKDF, per germline (reference sequence). The ends were cut back, 0 bases at V and 6 bases at J, with 9 bases in the middle. The DNA of the CDR3 is TGTGCCACCAGCAGAGAACAGGGATTTAATTCACCCCTCCACTTT. Residues: CATSREQGFNSPLHF.

There are a few counts of this clone. The chain uses TRBV5-4 and TRBJ1-1; D not resolved. V lost 0 bases to trimming and J lost 1 base, with 10 bases between them. The CDR3 length is 15 residues. Germline values: CDR1 SGHNT, CDR2 YYREEE (reference sequence). The CDR3 DNA reads as TGTGCCAGCAGCTTGGAATCACGGAGGAACACTGAAGCTTTCTTT. Amino acids: CASSLESRRNTEAFF.

This clone was seen a few times. The J gene is TRBJ2-7, the V gene TRBV29-1; 7 positions agree with TRBD1. Germline CDR1 is SQVTM and CDR2 is ANQGSEA. Trimming at V came to 7 bases and at J to 0 bases, leaving 6 bases not matched to a gene. The CDR3 covers 13 residues. CDR3 loop: CSAAQGSSYEQYF. As DNA, the CDR3 is TGCAGCGCTGCACAGGGGAGCTCCTACGAGCAGTACTTC.

The chain couples TRBV7-2 to TRBJ2-3; 7 bases agree with TRBD1. The CDR3 contains 15 residues. With V trimmed by 6 bases and J by 5 bases, 11 bases remained unmatched. Germline V CDR1 and CDR2: SGHTA, FQGNSA. CDR3 in amino acids: CASRPRTGNGDTQYF. DNA of the CDR3: TGTGCCAGCAGGCCCAGGACAGGTAATGGAGATACGCAGTATTTT.

This clone has more than one count but fewer than ten. The J gene is TRBJ2-3, the V gene TRBV5-1; 12 positions match TRBD1. Trimming took 4 bases from V and 5 from J; bases not matched to a gene: 8. Germline CDR1 and CDR2: SGHRS and YFSETQ. The CDR3 spans 16 residues. In DNA, the CDR3 is TGCGCCAGCAGCCCGGCGGGGACAGGGGGCCAAGATACGCAGTATTTT. Amino acid sequence: CASSPAGTGGQDTQYF.

The gene calls are TRBV2 and TRBJ1-5; no clear D gene. There are 14 residues in the CDR3. Germline V gene sequence: CDR1 SNHLY, CDR2 FYNNEI. The V gene lost 2 bases and the J gene lost 6 bases, with 11 bases spanning the gap. The CDR3, as DNA: TGTGCCAGCAGTGAAATAAGGGCCGGTCAGCCCCAGCATTTT. Translated: CASSEIRAGQPQHF. Together with reference TRBV2 and TRBJ1-5, the CDR3 gives the full variable domain: EPEVTQTPSHQVTQMGQEVILRCVPISNHLYFYWYRQILGQKVEFLVSFYNNEISEKSEIFDDQFSVERPDGSNFTLKIRSTKLEDSAMYFCASSEIRAGQPQHFGDGTRLSIL.

This clone was seen a handful of times. V usage is TRBV9 and J usage is TRBJ2-7; possibly TRBD1 or TRBD2 for D (5 bases each). The V gene's germline CDR1 is SGDLS and CDR2 YYNGEE. V gave up 4 bases and J gave up 2 bases, with 10 bases separating them. The CDR3 totals 13 residues. The CDR3 coding sequence is TGTGCCAGCAGCAGGGACCCAGCCTACGAGCAGTACTTC. Protein: CASSRDPAYEQYF.

There are many counts of this clone. The genes are TRBV4-2 and TRBJ2-3, with D uncertain. Germline CDR1 and CDR2: LGHNA and YNFKEQ. V shed 1 base and J shed 0 bases, with 8 bases lying between them. The CDR3 sequence is 15 residues long. The CDR3 DNA reads as TGTGCCAGCAGCCAAGTAACCGCTAGCACAGATACGCAGTATTTT. This translates into CASSQVTASTDTQYF.

The J gene is TRBJ1-3, the V gene TRBV29-1; weak D call: TRBD1 (5 bases). The CDR3 has 12 residues. CDR1 is SQVTM, CDR2 ANQGSEA, per germline. V gave up 6 bases and J gave up 2 bases, with 8 bases separating them. In DNA, the CDR3 is TGCAGCGTCGGGGGACCTGGAAACACCATATATTTT. Amino acids: CSVGGPGNTIYF.

This clone was observed a handful of times. This chain uses TRBV7-2 with TRBJ1-6; D not resolved. V was shortened by 1 base and J by 3 bases, with 10 bases between the two germline ends. The CDR3 has 16 amino acids. CDR1 SGHTA and CDR2 FQGNSA come from the germline V gene. The CDR3 loop reads CASSLDSESYNSPLHF. In nucleotides, the CDR3 is TGTGCCAGCAGCTTAGATTCCGAAAGCTATAATTCACCCCTCCACTTT.

A few counts support this clone. The chain combines TRBV4-3 with TRBJ2-7, with 12 bases that match TRBD1. Germline trimming cut 3 bases from V and 6 bases from J; bases unmatched to any gene: 6. Germline loops: CDR1 LGHNA, CDR2 YSLEER. The length of the CDR3 is 15 residues. Here the CDR3 DNA reads TGCGCCAGCAGCCACCCGGGACAGGGGGCGGGCGAGCAGTACTTC. It yields the protein CASSHPGQGAGEQYF.

The V call is TRBV28, the J call TRBJ1-5, with D possibly being TRBD1 (6 bases). V lost 5 bases and J lost 2, with 10 bases in between. The CDR3 spans 14 residues. CDR1 MDHEN and CDR2 SYDVKM come from the germline V gene. CDR3 region: CASSPRQGNQPQHF. The CDR3 bases are TGTGCCAGCAGTCCACGACAGGGCAATCAGCCCCAGCATTTT.

This clone was seen more than once but under ten times. The chain recombines TRBV9 with TRBJ1-2; D might be TRBD1 (5 bases). The V end lost 0 bases, the J end lost 5 bases, and 8 bases lay between the germline ends. This CDR3 spans 13 amino acids. Looked up from germline, CDR1 is SGDLS and CDR2 is YYNGEE. Here the CDR3 DNA reads TGTGCCAGCAGCGTAGGGACAAAATATGGCTACACCTTC. Encoded protein: CASSVGTKYGYTF.

J is TRBJ2-2 and V is TRBV18, with no clear D. The CDR3 extends over 15 amino acids. Germline assignment: CDR1 KGHSH and CDR2 LQKENI. V was trimmed by 2 bases and J by 3 bases, leaving 10 bases between them. This CDR3 is CASSPWGLDTGELFF. In nucleotides, the CDR3 is TGTGCCAGCTCACCATGGGGTTTGGACACCGGGGAGCTGTTTTTT.

This CDR3 reads CSVGMGSTDTQYF. The CDR3 coding sequence is TGCAGCGTTGGTATGGGGTCCACAGATACGCAGTATTTT. This chain links TRBV29-1 with TRBJ2-3; no definite D call. The CDR3 is made up of 13 amino acids. The germline V gene encodes CDR1 SQVTM and CDR2 ANQGSEA. Trimming left V 4 bases short and J 2 bases short, with 10 bases between.

This clone appeared a few times. This chain uses TRBV11-2 with TRBJ2-3; no firm D call. The germline gives CDR1 SGHAT, CDR2 FQNNGV. Deletions cut 2 bases from V and 1 base from J, with 4 bases between. This CDR3 has 13 amino acids. CDR3 nucleotides: TGTGCCAGCAGCTTATCCCGCACAGATACGCAGTATTTT. Its translation: CASSLSRTDTQYF.

This rearrangement joins TRBV6-5 to TRBJ2-5; no reliable D call. Deletions cut 3 bases from V and 9 bases from J, with 14 bases between. The CDR3 totals 13 residues. From germline, CDR1 is MNHEY and CDR2 SVGAGI. Here the CDR3 DNA reads TGTGCCAGCAGTTATAATCAGAGGACGCCCCAGTACTTC. It codes for CASSYNQRTPQYF.

The J gene is TRBJ2-1, the V gene TRBV5-1; 11 nucleotides line up with TRBD2. V trimming: 0 bases; J trimming: 4 bases; junction bases outside the gene matches: 6. CDR1 is SGHRS and CDR2 is YFSETQ in the germline V gene. This CDR3 is built from 17 residues. This CDR3 reads CASSLVPSGGTYNEQFF. In nucleotides, the CDR3 is TGCGCCAGCAGCTTGGTTCCTAGCGGGGGGACTTACAATGAGCAGTTCTTC. Variable domain in full (rest from reference TRBV5-1 and TRBJ2-1): KAGVTQTPRYLIKTRGQQVTLSCSPISGHRSVSWYQQTPGQGLQFLFEYFSETQRNKGNFPGRFSGRQFSNSRSEMNVSTLELGDSALYLCASSLVPSGGTYNEQFFGPGTRLTVL.

This clone has ten or more counts. V and J are TRBV5-1 and TRBJ2-3; the D gene could be TRBD1 or TRBD2 (6 bases each). The CDR3 is 16 amino acids. The germline V gene encodes CDR1 SGHRS and CDR2 YFSETQ. Trimming took 3 bases from V and 1 from J, leaving 15 bases between them. Here the CDR3 reads CASSSEGGTRTDTQYF. In DNA form, the CDR3 reads TGCGCCAGCAGCTCCGAAGGGGGGACTCGCACAGATACGCAGTATTTT.